The sample holds a few counts of the clone carrying this T cell receptor (beta chain). The data derive from a study of blood T cell repertoires in COVID-19. Study-wide context: Researchers got acute and convalescent COVID-19 samples from the United States, Italy and Spain. PBMCs, B-cell-depleted T cells, or T cells provided the cDNA or gDNA that made up the material.

Original handling: For nucleated cells, counts were estimated from reference gene primer amplification. TCRdb keeps only in-frame clones here, not all; method: immunoSEQ multiplex PCR. V and J calls and clone size are copied from that table; D and trimming were computed from the DNA. The sample yields about 190,000 clones, nearly 90% seen once. The germline V gene encodes CDR1 MNHEY and CDR2 SVGAGI. This CDR3 spans 15 amino acids. V gave up 6 bases and J gave up 5 bases, with 17 bases separating them. This TCR was sampled from a man aged 45-60 years with acute or convalescent COVID-19. The chain combines TRBV6-5 with TRBJ1-5; D unclear. Sequencing was carried out using peripheral blood. CDR3 DNA sequence: TGTGCCAGCAGGGCGGGCCTGACCAATTATCAGCCCCAGCATTTT. Its translation is CASRAGLTNYQPQHF.